The clone carrying this TCR beta chain was seen just once. The sample originates from a study of blood T cell repertoires in COVID-19. The overall study: From T cells, B-cell-depleted T cells, or PBMCs came the material, which was cDNA or gDNA.

TCRdb's table, derived via immunoSEQ multiplex PCR, lists solely in-frame clones and lacks some. Counted here are 200,000 to 250,000 clones, about 90% occurring once; the ten biggest clones make up 3.7%. The origin of this receptor is a woman aged 30 to 39 who had been exposed to COVID-19. Material for sequencing was PBMCs or T cells enriched from blood (not recorded which).

This CDR3 reads CASSSLGGQTEAFF. Written as DNA, the CDR3 is TGTGCCAGCAGCTCCTTGGGGGGGCAGACTGAAGCTTTCTTT. The rearrangement uses TRBV7-9 and TRBJ1-1, with D possibly matching TRBD1 (6 bases). This CDR3 comprises 14 residues. V lost 4 bases and J lost 5, with 14 bases in between. Germline-derived CDR1 and CDR2 are SEHNR and FQNEAQ (reference sequence).